This TCR beta chain is drawn from a study of CD8 T cells in ankylosing spondylitis. About this clonotype: Its antigen is not known.

Study-wide points: As for the disease-linked clones, they showed a CD8+ phenotype and occurred at relatively low frequencies in peripheral blood.

The germline V gene encodes CDR1 DFQATT and CDR2 SNEGSKA (reference sequence). The CDR3 loop spans 15 amino acids. Trimming left V 5 bases short and J 6 bases short, with 21 bases between. TCRdb processed the 5' RACE reads anew with MiXCR; each CDR3 protein has one entry. The sample lists a few hundred thousand distinct CDR3 sequences; about a fifth were seen once. Sequencing input: blood, either unsorted or a sorted T cell fraction (not recorded which). The V call is TRBV20-1, the J call TRBJ2-3; tentative D call: TRBD2 (5 bases). This TCR was sampled from a female donor with ankylosing spondylitis or in good health (not recorded which). The CDR3 DNA is TGCAGTGCTCAGCAAAGGGCCGCTCCGGGGGATACGCAGTATTTT. Translated, it gives CSAQQRAAPGDTQYF.